The 19 T cell receptor beta chains listed next were all sequenced from one sample in a study of cytomegalovirus exposure and HLA in healthy donors. The PCR made use of 60 Vbeta and 13 Jbeta primers. Measured with immunoSEQ multiplex PCR; TCRdb has only the in-frame clones, and not every one. The sample has about 110,000 clones, roughly 69% seen once. The sample consisted of PBMCs. These receptors originate from a woman aged 25-40 years in good health and CMV-seronegative.

This chain links TRBV12-5 with TRBJ2-1, with 10 bases identical to TRBD2. There are 15 residues in the CDR3. The germline V gene encodes CDR1 LGHNT and CDR2 FRNRAP. V lost 0 bases and J lost 8; bases outside the gene matches: 4. CDR3 in DNA: TGTGCTAGTGGTTTGGTCCTAGCGGGAGACCATGAGCAGTTCTTC. Translation: CASGLVLAGDHEQFF.

This chain links TRBV7-9 with TRBJ2-2; D is ambiguous. Germline values: CDR1 SEHNR, CDR2 FQNEAQ (reference sequence). The CDR3 consists of 16 residues. V lost 4 bases and J 5 bases, leaving 17 bases between the germline ends. The CDR3 region is CASSSELSERTGELFF. The CDR3 DNA sequence: TGTGCCAGCAGCTCTGAGTTGTCAGAGAGGACCGGGGAGCTGTTTTTT.

This clone has just a few counts. The chain is built from TRBV5-4 and TRBJ1-5, with 8 bases that match TRBD1. Per germline, CDR1 SGHNT and CDR2 YYREEE (reference sequence). After removal of 4 bases from V and 1 base from J, the junction contained 1 base not matched to a gene. CDR3 length equals 14 residues. CDR3 sequence (DNA): TGTGCCAGCAGCAACAGGGGGAGCAATCAGCCCCAGCATTTT. Its translation: CASSNRGSNQPQHF. The full variable domain, in which reference TRBV5-4 and TRBJ1-5 provide the parts outside the CDR3, is ETGVTQSPTHLIKTRGQQVTLRCSSQSGHNTVSWYQQALGQGPQFIFQYYREEENGRGNFPPRFSGLQFPNYSSELNVNALELDDSALYLCASSNRGSNQPQHFGDGTRLSIL.

The chain is built from TRBV5-4 and TRBJ1-2, with D possibly being TRBD1 (5 bases). The ends were cut back, 0 bases at V and 2 bases at J, with 5 bases in the middle. CDR1 is SGHNT, CDR2 YYREEE, per germline (reference sequence). The CDR3 is 13 amino acids. CDR3: CASSLDRNYGYTF. In DNA form, the CDR3 reads TGTGCCAGCAGCTTGGACAGGAACTATGGCTACACCTTC.

This clone was found a few times. This rearrangement joins TRBV7-9 to TRBJ2-1; no clear D gene. Trimming shortened V by 1 base and J by 7 bases, and 8 bases separated the two germline ends. CDR1 is SEHNR and CDR2 is FQNEAQ in the germline V gene (reference sequence). The CDR3 covers 13 residues. CDR3 sequence (DNA): TGTGCCAGCAGCTTAGGAGGCCGAAATGAGCAGTTCTTC. This sequence encodes CASSLGGRNEQFF.

The sample holds one count of this clone. The V gene is TRBV5-6, the J gene TRBJ2-5; D is perhaps TRBD1 (5 bases). The J call is doubtful: the DNA matches TRBJ2-7 better. Germline loops: CDR1 SGHDT, CDR2 YYEEEE. This CDR3 contains 14 residues. Written as DNA, the CDR3 is TGTGCCAGCAGCGCCCAGGGAAGAACCTACGAGCAGTACTTC. Protein sequence: CASSAQGRTYEQYF.

This clone was observed once. The chain links TRBV6-4 to TRBJ1-2; a weak D match, TRBD1 (5 bases). There are 13 residues in the CDR3. Germline V lookup: CDR1 MRHNA, CDR2 SNTAGT. V was clipped by 2 bases and J by 2 bases, with 6 bases between them. CDR3 sequence: CASSDTGNYGYTF. CDR3 DNA sequence: TGTGCCAGCAGTGACACAGGCAACTATGGCTACACCTTC.

A single count supports this clone. This chain uses TRBV6-6 with TRBJ1-4; 9 bases are shared with TRBD1. Germline V gene lookup returns CDR1 MNHNY and CDR2 SVGAGI (reference sequence). The CDR3 totals 15 residues. J gave up 4 bases and V 6 bases, and 6 bases lay outside the gene matches. This chain's CDR3 is CASSPRQGVNEKLFF. DNA of the CDR3: TGTGCCAGCAGCCCTAGACAGGGGGTTAATGAAAAACTGTTTTTT.

The table lists this clone with a count of one. V usage is TRBV7-7 and J usage is TRBJ2-5, with D hard to call. The CDR3 contains 12 residues. The germline CDR1 and CDR2 sequences are SSHAT and FNYEAQ (reference sequence). The V end was cut by 11 bases, the J end by 5 bases, with 15 bases between. DNA for the CDR3: TGTGCCGGAAAAGGAGATTTGGAGACCCAGTACTTC. Amino acids: CAGKGDLETQYF.

This clone was counted once. This chain uses TRBV5-6 with TRBJ1-2, with D unclear. CDR1 is SGHDT, CDR2 YYEEEE, per germline. There are 13 residues in the CDR3. Between the trimmed V and J ends, which lost 1 base and 5 bases, there was a span of 9 bases. The CDR3 region is CASSLPEPYGYTF. CDR3 DNA sequence: TGTGCCAGCAGCTTGCCAGAACCATATGGCTACACCTTC.

This chain uses TRBV28 with TRBJ2-1; 12 nucleotides align to TRBD2. Per germline, CDR1 MDHEN and CDR2 SYDVKM. J was trimmed by 8 bases and V by 4 bases; bases with no gene match: 3. This CDR3 is built from 14 residues. The CDR3 nucleotides are TGTGCCAGCAGTTCTAGCGGGAGGGGCGATGAGCAGTTCTTC. Protein product: CASSSSGRGDEQFF.

The gene calls are TRBV9 and TRBJ2-7, with no clear D. CDR1 is SGDLS and CDR2 is YYNGEE in the germline V gene. V was clipped by 0 bases and J by 4 bases, with 11 bases between them. This CDR3 contains 14 residues. The CDR3 spells CASSVAGRSYEQYF. In DNA form, the CDR3 reads TGTGCCAGCAGCGTAGCCGGAAGGAGTTACGAGCAGTACTTC.

This clone occurred a few times. V is TRBV4-1 and J is TRBJ1-4, with D unresolved. Trimming cost V 0 bases and J 7 bases, with 9 bases left between them. The CDR3 length is 14 residues. Germline-derived CDR1 and CDR2 are MGHRA and YSYEKL. In nucleotides, the CDR3 is TGCGCCAGCAGCCAAGAAACAGTAGGTGAAAAACTGTTTTTT. Protein product: CASSQETVGEKLFF.

The chain joins TRBV4-3 to TRBJ2-7; unclear D gene. Trimming cost V 4 bases and J 2 bases, with 12 bases left between them. This CDR3 comprises 14 residues. From germline, CDR1 is LGHNA and CDR2 YSLEER. The CDR3 DNA reads as TGCGCCAGCAGCCCAGAGGCACAGACCTACGAGCAGTACTTC. This codes for CASSPEAQTYEQYF.

The V and J genes are TRBV4-3 and TRBJ2-2; D may be TRBD1 (6 bases). Germline loops: CDR1 LGHNA, CDR2 YSLEER. This CDR3 region has 19 residues. V gave up 0 bases and J gave up 0 bases, with 17 bases separating them. The CDR3 DNA reads TGCGCCAGCAGCCAAGAATTGGAGAGTGGGGGCGCGAACACCGGGGAGCTGTTTTTT. As protein: CASSQELESGGANTGELFF.

This chain uses TRBV7-2 with TRBJ2-6; a weak D match, TRBD1 (5 bases). V lost 0 bases, J lost 0 bases, and 9 bases lay in between. CDR1 and CDR2 from the germline V gene are SGHTA and FQGNSA. CDR3 length equals 17 residues. The CDR3 loop is CASSLASGSSGANVLTF. CDR3 nucleotide sequence: TGTGCCAGCAGCTTAGCGTCAGGGTCCTCTGGGGCCAACGTCCTGACTTTC.

The chain has TRBV7-2 and TRBJ2-5; the match to TRBD2 covers 8 bases. This CDR3 comprises 15 residues. The V and J ends lost 0 bases and 4 bases, in that order; junction bases with no gene match: 4. Germline V CDR1 and CDR2: SGHTA, FQGNSA. The CDR3 DNA follows: TGTGCCAGCAGCTTAGCTAGCGGGACCCGAGAGACCCAGTACTTC. Residues: CASSLASGTRETQYF.

CDR3 sequence reads: CASSLMQREMLSEQFF. In nucleotides, the CDR3 is TGTGCCAGCTCCCTCATGCAGCGGGAGATGTTAAGTGAGCAGTTCTTC. The V gene is TRBV18, the J gene TRBJ2-1, with 8 bases that match TRBD2. The CDR3 spans 16 residues. The germline gives CDR1 KGHSH, CDR2 LQKENI. V was clipped by 6 bases and J by 9 bases; unmatched bases: 16.

The CDR3 here is CASSLRQANTGELFF. The CDR3 DNA reads TGTGCCAGCAGCTTAAGGCAGGCGAACACCGGGGAGCTGTTTTTT. The chain couples TRBV7-9 to TRBJ2-2; D is unclear. Trimming removed 2 bases at V and 0 bases at J, with 7 bases between. This CDR3 is built from 15 residues. CDR1 SEHNR and CDR2 FQNEAQ come from the germline V gene (reference sequence).